The 5 T cell receptor beta chains below come from one sample, sequenced in a study of T-cell memory formation after mild COVID-19. TCRdb re-called the 5' RACE reads through MiXCR, storing one row per CDR3 protein. The sample has about 270,000 distinct CDR3 sequences, about 17% seen once. Specimen: PBMCs or a T cell subset sorted from them (not recorded which). These receptors were taken from a man younger than 35 who had mild COVID-19 (a few samples of this study predate the infection). Cell type and time point are not known.

The V gene is TRBV10-3, the J gene TRBJ2-7; 9 bases agree with TRBD1. From germline, CDR1 is ENHRY and CDR2 SYGVKD. The CDR3 loop spans 12 amino acids. V was pared by 11 bases and J by 5 bases, with 7 bases of the junction left unmatched. CDR3 region: CAAGQGYHEQYF. DNA of the CDR3: TGTGCCGCGGGACAGGGTTATCACGAGCAGTACTTC.

The chain employs TRBV7-2 and TRBJ2-1; TRBD1 might be the D (5 bases). Trimming left V 5 bases short and J 4 bases short, with 18 bases between. This CDR3 has 16 residues. Germline V lookup: CDR1 SGHTA, CDR2 FQGNSA. DNA of the CDR3: TGTGCCAGCAGCCCCGCCCTCGGACAAAGATACAATGAGCAGTTCTTC. Translated, it gives CASSPALGQRYNEQFF.

The chain uses TRBV20-1 and TRBJ2-3, with D perhaps assigned TRBD1 or TRBD2 (5 bases each). Germline-derived CDR1 and CDR2 are DFQATT and SNEGSKA (reference sequence). CDR3 length: 16 amino acids. The V end lost 3 bases, the J end lost 2 bases, and 18 bases lay between the germline ends. CDR3 bases: TGCAGTGCTAGGTTGGCCGCTCGGGACCACACAGATACGCAGTATTTT. This translates into CSARLAARDHTDTQYF.

This clonotype occurred a few times. The J gene is TRBJ2-7, the V gene TRBV21-1; the listed D gene, TRBD2, was not tested against the DNA. TRBV21-1 is a pseudogene. This CDR3 comprises 13 residues. The CDR3 DNA is TGTGCCAGCAGCAAAGGACTAGCCTACGAGCAGTACGTC. Protein: CASSKGLAYEQYV.

The J gene is TRBJ1-3, the V gene TRBV10-3; 7 bases agree with TRBD1. V dropped 6 bases and J dropped 3; count of bases not matched to a gene: 8. Germline V CDR1 and CDR2: ENHRY, SYGVKD. CDR3 length: 15 residues. CDR3 sequence: CAIRSQGSNGNTIYF. CDR3 in DNA: TGTGCCATCAGGTCACAGGGGTCCAATGGAAACACCATATATTTT.